The 13 T cell receptor beta chains presented below share a single source sample, sequenced in a study of low-dose radiotherapy and immunotherapy resistance in tumors (dated by TCRdb to 2021 to 2024). The intended sense of this specimen's time point label: after trial treatment. In light of the paper, this sample's treatment or condition label describes: LDRT plus nivolumab, ipilimumab, low-dose cyclophosphamide and aspirin (RACIN trial). Instrument used: Illumina HiSeq 2500. TCRs were amplified with Phusion for around 18 PCR cycles using a constant-region primer together with the adapter attached to the V primers. TCRdb reworked the public reads: Q25 trimming with fastp, MiXCR clone assembly, productive beta chains retained. Identical CDR3 proteins give one entry, which carries the most common genes and DNA. The sample contains over 50,000 distinct CDR3 sequences, around 34% of them found a single time. The biggest ten clones account for 8.2% of the sample.

The sample was PBMCs, taken after low-dose radiotherapy plus immunotherapy. These receptor sequences come from a male donor with rectosigmoid adenocarcinoma.

The sample holds many counts of this clonotype. This chain joins TRBV2 and TRBJ1-6, with 7 positions matching TRBD1. There are 14 residues in the CDR3. V trimming: 6 bases; J trimming: 5 bases; junction bases outside the gene matches: 4. CDR1 SNHLY and CDR2 FYNNEI come from the germline V gene. Here the CDR3 reads CASSRTGNNSPLHF. The CDR3 bases are TGTGCCAGCAGCCGGACAGGAAATAATTCACCCCTCCACTTT.

This clonotype was seen a single time. This chain uses TRBV19 with TRBJ1-2; no clear D gene. This CDR3 comprises 12 residues. V was clipped by 3 bases and J by 5 bases, with 7 bases between them. Germline V gene sequence: CDR1 LNHDA, CDR2 SQIVND (reference sequence). In DNA, the CDR3 is TGTGCCAGTAGTATCCCTGGGTATGGCTACACCTTC. Translating gives CASSIPGYGYTF.

This clonotype has a handful of counts. The gene calls are TRBV4-3 and TRBJ2-7; TRBD1 aligns across 8 bases. This CDR3 has 16 amino acids. V shed 0 bases, J shed 6 bases, and the junction held 10 bases outside the gene matches. Germline V lookup: CDR1 LGHNA, CDR2 YSLEER. CDR3 region: CASSQDLGTGDREQYF. As DNA, the CDR3 is TGCGCCAGCAGCCAAGATCTCGGGACAGGAGATCGCGAGCAGTACTTC.

At least ten counts were recorded for this clonotype. This chain connects TRBV27 to TRBJ1-6; no definite D call. The V end lost 2 bases, the J end lost 3 bases, and 8 bases lay between the germline ends. Germline lookup yields CDR1 MNHEY and CDR2 SMNVEV (reference sequence). The CDR3 runs to 15 residues. CDR3 amino acids: CASSLSLVYNSPLHF. In DNA form, the CDR3 reads TGTGCCAGCAGTTTAAGTCTGGTCTATAATTCACCCCTCCACTTT.

The V call is TRBV20-1, the J call TRBJ2-7; 8 bases agree with TRBD1. In germline, CDR1 is DFQATT, CDR2 SNEGSKA (reference sequence). Trimming at V came to 3 bases and at J to 5 bases, leaving 18 bases not matched to a gene. The CDR3 covers 17 residues. CDR3 nucleotides: TGCAGTGCTAGGCATGCCGGAACTGGACAGGGATTCGACGAGCAGTACTTC. As protein: CSARHAGTGQGFDEQYF.

This chain connects TRBV5-1 to TRBJ2-7, with 12 bases matching TRBD2. Germline assignment: CDR1 SGHRS and CDR2 YFSETQ. The CDR3 covers 15 residues. V lost 5 bases, J lost 5 bases, and 8 bases stayed unmatched. The CDR3 loop reads CASRNLAGGRNEQYF. The CDR3 DNA reads as TGCGCCAGCAGGAACCTAGCGGGAGGGAGGAACGAGCAGTACTTC.

This clonotype was detected many times. The chain combines TRBV7-2 with TRBJ1-5, with 7 nucleotides matching TRBD1. Germline V gene lookup returns CDR1 SGHTA and CDR2 FQGNSA. The CDR3 is made up of 15 amino acids. The junction had 8 bases not matched to a gene; V was cut back by 5 bases and J by 4 bases. CDR3 loop: CASSASGTANQPQHF. DNA for the CDR3: TGTGCCAGCAGCGCCTCCGGGACAGCAAATCAGCCCCAGCATTTT. The variable domain in full, with the rest retrieved from reference TRBV7-2 and TRBJ1-5, is GAGVSQSPSNKVTEKGKDVELRCDPISGHTALYWYRQSLGQGLEFLIYFQGNSAPDKSGLPSDRFSAERTGGSVSTLTIQRTQQEDSAVYLCASSASGTANQPQHFGDGTRLSIL.

The CDR3 here is CSASPRLAPRSYNEQFF. CDR3 sequence (DNA): TGCAGTGCTAGTCCCCGACTAGCTCCCCGCTCCTACAATGAGCAGTTCTTC. The rearrangement joins TRBV20-1 to TRBJ2-1, with TRBD2 matching over 7 bases. The V gene end was trimmed by 3 bases and the J gene end by 0 bases; junction bases not matched to a gene: 11. Germline assignment: CDR1 DFQATT and CDR2 SNEGSKA (reference sequence). The CDR3 is 17 residues long.

The chain combines TRBV6-2 or TRBV6-3 with TRBJ1-3; 8 nucleotides line up with TRBD1. V lost 6 bases to trimming and J lost 5 bases; unmatched junction nucleotides: 9. There are 15 residues in the CDR3. Germline loops: CDR1 MNHEY, CDR2 SVGEGT. CDR3 bases: TGTGCCAGCAGCAAGGACAGGGAGAGTCGAAACACCATATATTTT. This translates into CASSKDRESRNTIYF.

The table lists this clonotype with many counts. The chain links TRBV3-1 to TRBJ2-2; 8 bases align to TRBD2. J was trimmed by 5 bases and V by 11 bases; bases with no gene match: 7. The CDR3 runs 13 residues. CDR1 LGHDT and CDR2 YNNKEL come from the germline V gene (reference sequence). Written as DNA, the CDR3 is TGTGCCGCAAGCGGGGGTGATACCGGGGAGCTGTTTTTT. This codes for CAASGGDTGELFF.

There are many counts of this clonotype. This sequence joins TRBV7-2 and TRBJ1-5, with 12 bases that match TRBD1. V shed 1 base, J shed 9 bases, and the junction held 7 bases outside the gene matches. The CDR3 totals 16 residues. Per germline, CDR1 SGHTA and CDR2 FQGNSA. CDR3 residues: CASSLGSGTGGGPQHF. The CDR3 DNA sequence: TGTGCCAGCAGCTTAGGTTCCGGGACAGGGGGCGGGCCCCAGCATTTT.

This clonotype has a count of ten or more. The chain links TRBV9 to TRBJ2-1, with D perhaps matching TRBD2 (6 bases). Germline V gene lookup returns CDR1 SGDLS and CDR2 YYNGEE. V was trimmed by 0 bases and J by 8 bases, leaving 15 bases between them. The CDR3 spans 15 residues. The CDR3 protein is CASSVERTNLDEQFF. The CDR3 bases are TGTGCCAGCAGCGTAGAAAGGACTAACCTTGATGAGCAGTTCTTC.

This clonotype was found many times. The chain is built from TRBV7-3 and TRBJ2-5; D might be TRBD2 (5 bases). The germline V and J ends were trimmed by 4 bases and 1 base, with 13 bases remaining between them. Germline CDR1 SGHTA, CDR2 FQGTGA. This CDR3 region has 15 residues. In DNA form, the CDR3 reads TGTGCCAGCAGCTCCACGGCGGGCCTCCAAGAGACCCAGTACTTC. Translated, it gives CASSSTAGLQETQYF.